These 27 T cell receptor beta chains were all obtained from the same sample, sequenced in a study of T cell responses to AZD1222 COVID-19 vaccine. Some clones are missing from TCRdb's copy, which holds only in-frame ones; the method was immunoSEQ multiplex PCR. The data contain about 150,000 clones, around nine tenths of them singletons. The sample here was peripheral blood, taken on day 0 of AZD1222 vaccination. These TCRs come from an adult in good health.

CDR3 residues: CASSSSRWGEKLFF. DNA of the CDR3: TGTGCCAGCAGTTCCTCAAGGTGGGGGGAAAAACTGTTTTTT. The chain has TRBV11-2 and TRBJ1-4; possible D gene TRBD1, 5 bases. V dropped 6 bases and J dropped 8 bases, with 16 bases sitting between them. Germline V gives CDR1 SGHAT, CDR2 FQNNGV. The CDR3 runs to 14 residues.

V usage is TRBV7-2 and J usage is TRBJ1-1, with no clear D. V was clipped by 8 bases and J by 0 bases, with 19 bases between them. The V gene's germline CDR1 is SGHTA and CDR2 FQGNSA. The CDR3 runs 16 residues. The CDR3 spells CASLEVTYGMNTEAFF. The CDR3 DNA reads TGTGCCAGCCTGGAAGTAACATACGGGATGAACACTGAAGCTTTCTTT.

The chain couples TRBV27 to TRBJ2-7; the D gene is possibly TRBD2 (5 bases). V was clipped by 6 bases and J by 4 bases, with 13 bases between them. Germline V lookup: CDR1 MNHEY, CDR2 SMNVEV (reference sequence). The CDR3 has 13 residues. This chain's CDR3 is CASSSGGPYEQYF. In nucleotides, the CDR3 is TGTGCCAGCAGCTCCGGCGGGCCTTACGAGCAGTACTTC.

This sequence joins TRBV2 and TRBJ2-1, with 11 bases that match TRBD1. J gave up 13 bases and V 8 bases, and 4 bases lay outside the gene matches. Germline V gene data show CDR1 as SNHLY and CDR2 as FYNNEI. The CDR3 runs to 11 residues. The CDR3 spells CASGTGGEQFF. The CDR3 DNA reads as TGTGCCAGCGGGACAGGGGGGGAACAGTTCTTC.

The CDR3 DNA follows: TGTGCCAGCAGCTCCCAACAGGGCAACGAGCAGTACTTC. Translating it yields CASSSQQGNEQYF. The chain has TRBV11-2 and TRBJ2-7; D may be TRBD1 (6 bases). CDR1 is SGHAT, CDR2 FQNNGV, per germline. This CDR3 contains 13 residues. V was clipped by 4 bases and J by 5 bases, with 12 bases between them.

The chain couples TRBV7-2 to TRBJ2-5; D is possibly TRBD1 (5 bases). V was cut by 3 bases and J by 4 bases, with 9 bases left in between. CDR1 and CDR2 (germline): SGHTA, FQGNSA. CDR3 size: 13 residues. CDR3 sequence: CASSLGPLETQYF. CDR3 nucleotide sequence: TGTGCCAGCAGCTTGGGGCCACTAGAGACCCAGTACTTC.

The chain has TRBV20-1 and TRBJ2-7, with TRBD2 as a possible D gene (6 bases). Germline loops: CDR1 DFQATT, CDR2 SNEGSKA (reference sequence). This CDR3 is built from 13 residues. With 3 bases removed from V and 3 bases from J, the gap between germline ends came to 12 bases. The chain's CDR3 is CSASVRDSYEQYF. The CDR3 DNA sequence: TGCAGTGCTAGTGTGCGGGATAGCTACGAGCAGTACTTC.

This clone was observed a single time. The chain employs TRBV2 and TRBJ2-7; tentatively, D is TRBD2 (6 bases). CDR3 length: 13 amino acids. Trimming removed 6 bases at V and 5 bases at J, with 14 bases between. Germline V lookup: CDR1 SNHLY, CDR2 FYNNEI. The CDR3 nucleotides are TGTGCCAGCAGGAGGAGGGCTGCGAACGAGCAGTACTTC. This gives the protein CASRRRAANEQYF.

The CDR3 DNA follows: TGTGCCAGCAGCTTGCGGCTACTCGACTCTGGAAACACCATATATTTT. Residues: CASSLRLLDSGNTIYF. The gene calls are TRBV7-8 and TRBJ1-3; D is undetermined. CDR3 length: 16 residues. The V gene lost 3 bases and the J gene lost 0 bases, with 12 bases spanning the gap. Germline CDR1 SGHVS, CDR2 FQNEAQ.

The chain joins TRBV19 to TRBJ2-1; D is possibly TRBD2 (6 bases). V was clipped by 0 bases and J by 4 bases, with 10 bases between them. CDR1 and CDR2 (germline): LNHDA, SQIVND (reference sequence). The CDR3 totals 15 residues. CDR3 coding DNA: TGTGCCAGTAGTATAGATCTGGGAGGATACAATGAGCAGTTCTTC. This encodes CASSIDLGGYNEQFF. The whole variable domain, remainder taken from reference TRBV19 and TRBJ2-1, is DGGITQSPKYLFRKEGQNVTLSCEQNLNHDAMYWYRQDPGQGLRLIYYSQIVNDFQKGDIAEGYSVSREKKESFPLTVTSAQKNPTAFYLCASSIDLGGYNEQFFGPGTRLTVL.

V usage is TRBV6-5 and J usage is TRBJ1-5; tentative D call: TRBD1 (5 bases). CDR1 is MNHEY and CDR2 is SVGAGI in the germline V gene. CDR3 length: 13 residues. Trimming took 4 bases from V and 8 from J, leaving 12 bases between them. CDR3 bases: TGTGCCAGCAGTTGGGACGGTGCGAAGCCCCAGCATTTT. Amino acids: CASSWDGAKPQHF.

V gene TRBV11-2 combines with J gene TRBJ2-5, with 8 bases matching TRBD2. CDR1 SGHAT and CDR2 FQNNGV come from the germline V gene. The CDR3 has 13 residues. V shed 5 bases, J shed 9 bases, and the junction held 8 bases outside the gene matches. The CDR3 sequence: CASSTGLAGAQYF. CDR3 DNA sequence: TGTGCCAGCAGCACAGGACTAGCCGGGGCCCAGTACTTC.

The rearrangement links TRBV7-2 to TRBJ1-5; D might be TRBD1 (5 bases). Germline V CDR1 and CDR2: SGHTA, FQGNSA. Trimming shortened V by 3 bases and J by 2 bases, and 11 bases separated the two germline ends. The CDR3 sequence is 15 residues long. For the CDR3, the DNA is TGTGCCAGCAGCTTTGGGGGAGGGGGCAATCAGCCCCAGCATTTT. Its protein product is CASSFGGGGNQPQHF. Based on the CDR3 plus reference TRBV7-2 and TRBJ1-5, the full variable domain is GAGVSQSPSNKVTEKGKDVELRCDPISGHTALYWYRQSLGQGLEFLIYFQGNSAPDKSGLPSDRFSAERTGGSVSTLTIQRTQQEDSAVYLCASSFGGGGNQPQHFGDGTRLSIL.

The V call is TRBV27, the J call TRBJ2-7; D is ambiguous. The CDR3 totals 14 residues. V lost 8 bases and J 0 bases, leaving 14 bases between the germline ends. Germline-derived CDR1 and CDR2 are MNHEY and SMNVEV (reference sequence). The CDR3 reads CASGRAQSSYEQYF. CDR3 DNA: TGTGCCAGCGGCCGGGCCCAGAGCTCCTACGAGCAGTACTTC.

The chain links TRBV6-6 to TRBJ1-1; 8 bases line up with TRBD1. There are 17 residues in the CDR3. J lost 1 base, V lost 5 bases, and 12 bases had no gene match. Per germline, CDR1 MNHNY and CDR2 SVGAGI (reference sequence). For the CDR3, the DNA is TGTGCCAGCAGTCGACAGGGGCACAGTTTAGGGAACACTGAAGCTTTCTTT. Protein product: CASSRQGHSLGNTEAFF.

This rearrangement joins TRBV9 to TRBJ1-1, with TRBD1 as a possible D gene (5 bases). The germline V gene encodes CDR1 SGDLS and CDR2 YYNGEE. The CDR3 totals 15 residues. With 2 bases removed from V and 6 bases from J, the gap between germline ends came to 17 bases. The CDR3: CASSVGVGVSAEAFF. Written as DNA, the CDR3 is TGTGCCAGCAGCGTCGGTGTGGGGGTCAGTGCTGAAGCTTTCTTT.

The chain uses TRBV6-5 and TRBJ1-1, with D tentatively TRBD1 (5 bases). Per the germline V gene, CDR1 is MNHEY and CDR2 is SVGAGI. The germline V and J ends were trimmed by 6 bases and 1 base, with 12 bases remaining between them. This CDR3 spans 14 amino acids. CDR3 bases: TGTGCCAGCAGGGGGGGGTTCGCGAACACTGAAGCTTTCTTT. Its protein is CASRGGFANTEAFF.

The rearrangement joins TRBV28 to TRBJ1-3; no clear D. The CDR3 consists of 14 residues. Trimming left V 6 bases short and J 5 bases short, with 14 bases between. CDR1 is MDHEN and CDR2 is SYDVKM in the germline V gene. CDR3 protein: CASRTLGTRNTIYF. The CDR3, as DNA: TGTGCCAGCAGAACACTTGGTACCCGAAACACCATATATTTT.

This clone was found once. This chain joins TRBV5-1 and TRBJ1-1; 10 bases are a match to TRBD1. From germline, CDR1 is SGHRS and CDR2 YFSETQ. The CDR3 is made up of 14 amino acids. J lost 6 bases, V lost 5 bases, and 7 bases had no gene match. The CDR3 DNA reads TGCGCCAGCAGACCCGGGACAGGGGCTTCTGAAGCTTTCTTT. Protein product: CASRPGTGASEAFF.

This chain connects TRBV6-5 to TRBJ1-1, with D possibly matching TRBD1 (5 bases). This CDR3 is 13 amino acids long. Germline-derived CDR1 and CDR2 are MNHEY and SVGAGI. The V end lost 3 bases, the J end lost 7 bases, and 12 bases lay between the germline ends. This CDR3 is CASSYGAGGEAFF. The DNA for the CDR3 is TGTGCCAGCAGTTATGGCGCGGGGGGTGAAGCTTTCTTT.

This clone turned up a few times. The CDR3 DNA follows: TGTGCCAGCAGCCCATGGACCGATAATTCACCCCTCCACTTT. Protein product: CASSPWTDNSPLHF. The rearrangement joins TRBV3-1 (or the pseudogene TRBV3-2) to TRBJ1-6; no clear D. The V end was cut by 4 bases, the J end by 5 bases, with 9 bases between. The CDR3 is made up of 14 amino acids. CDR1 and CDR2 (germline): LGHDT, YNNKEL (reference sequence).

This clone has just one count. This chain uses TRBV11-3 with TRBJ2-5, with a tentative D call TRBD1 (6 bases). Germline V gene data show CDR1 as SGHNT and CDR2 as YENEEA. This CDR3 is 14 amino acids long. The V gene lost 4 bases and the J gene lost 2 bases, with 11 bases spanning the gap. Here the CDR3 reads CASSSDRFQETQYF. The CDR3 DNA sequence: TGTGCCAGCAGCTCGGACAGATTTCAAGAGACCCAGTACTTC.

The chain is built from TRBV5-4 and TRBJ1-4, with D hard to call. This CDR3 is 14 amino acids long. Germline V gives CDR1 SGHNT, CDR2 YYREEE (reference sequence). Trimming pared 1 base from V and 5 bases from J, leaving 9 bases between. CDR3 residues: CASSLKVANEKLFF. DNA for the CDR3: TGTGCCAGCAGCTTGAAGGTAGCAAATGAAAAACTGTTTTTT.

Points on this clone: The sample carries other DNA sequences with the same CDR3. This chain connects TRBV9 to TRBJ1-1; no clear D. V was cut by 0 bases and J by 5 bases, with 8 bases left in between. CDR3 length: 13 amino acids. CDR1 SGDLS and CDR2 YYNGEE come from the germline V gene. CDR3 DNA sequence: TGTGCCAGCAGCGTAGGTGGGAGTACTGAAGCTTTCTTT. It codes for CASSVGGSTEAFF.

This chain links TRBV3-1 (or the pseudogene TRBV3-2) with TRBJ2-7; the D gene is possibly TRBD2 (6 bases). Trimming removed 1 base from V and 3 bases from J, with 13 bases in between. CDR3 length equals 15 residues. Per germline, CDR1 LGHDT and CDR2 YNNKEL (reference sequence). CDR3 loop: CASSQGEASLYEQYF. The CDR3 DNA sequence: TGTGCCAGCAGCCAAGGGGAGGCTAGTCTCTACGAGCAGTACTTC.

The genes are TRBV3-1 (or the pseudogene TRBV3-2) and TRBJ1-3; D call uncertain. The V gene lost 5 bases and the J gene lost 0 bases, with 5 bases spanning the gap. This CDR3 contains 13 residues. Germline loops: CDR1 LGHDT, CDR2 YNNKEL (reference sequence). The CDR3 loop is CASSAFSGNTIYF. The CDR3 region has the DNA TGTGCCAGCAGCGCCTTCTCTGGAAACACCATATATTTT.

The chain links TRBV11-2 to TRBJ1-1; weak D call: TRBD1 (5 bases). With 5 bases removed from V and 4 bases from J, the gap between germline ends came to 29 bases. The V gene's germline CDR1 is SGHAT and CDR2 FQNNGV. This CDR3 has 19 amino acids. The CDR3 loop reads CASSLRPQGRTREGTEAFF. In DNA, the CDR3 is TGTGCCAGCAGCCTACGGCCCCAGGGTCGGACCCGGGAGGGCACTGAAGCTTTCTTT.